The 28 T cell receptor beta chains given below trace back to one sample, sequenced in a study of cytomegalovirus exposure and HLA in healthy donors. Data came from immunoSEQ multiplex PCR; TCRdb stores just in-frame clones and leaves some out. The table has some 240,000 clones, approximately 87% seen once; the top ten hold less than 7%. The sequenced sample consisted of PBMCs. These receptors all come from a woman younger than 35 in good health and CMV-seronegative.

In this sample, this clone turned up many times. The chain couples TRBV5-5 to TRBJ1-1; D remains ambiguous. Germline V gene lookup returns CDR1 SGHKS and CDR2 YYEKEE (reference sequence). V lost 4 bases and J lost 1, with 14 bases in between. The CDR3 sequence is 15 residues long. The CDR3 reads CASSLAPGRNTEAFF. The CDR3 DNA reads TGTGCCAGCAGCCTCGCTCCAGGTCGGAACACTGAAGCTTTCTTT.

The chain carries TRBV7-2 and TRBJ1-2, with D tentatively TRBD1 (5 bases). V was trimmed by 6 bases and J by 5 bases, leaving 19 bases between them. CDR3 length equals 15 residues. Germline V gene data show CDR1 as SGHTA and CDR2 as FQGNSA. CDR3 sequence reads: CASSPSVGDQYGYTF. The CDR3 nucleotides read TGTGCCAGCAGTCCTTCAGTGGGGGATCAGTATGGCTACACCTTC.

The J gene is TRBJ1-1, the V gene TRBV30, with D maybe TRBD1 (6 bases). The V end was cut by 1 base, the J end by 7 bases, with 13 bases between. Germline V gene lookup returns CDR1 GTSNPN and CDR2 SVGIG (reference sequence). The CDR3 consists of 13 residues. As DNA, the CDR3 is TGTGCCTGGAGTGGGCCCGGGGGCGTTGAAGCTTTCTTT. As protein: CAWSGPGGVEAFF.

The V gene is TRBV9, the J gene TRBJ2-3; TRBD1 might be the D (6 bases). The V gene's germline CDR1 is SGDLS and CDR2 YYNGEE. Deletions cut 4 bases from V and 2 bases from J, with 11 bases between. The CDR3 is 14 residues long. CDR3 nucleotide sequence: TGTGCCAGCAGCACAGCAGGGGTCACAGATACGCAGTATTTT. It is translated as CASSTAGVTDTQYF.

V and J are TRBV9 and TRBJ2-7, with 10 bases lining up with TRBD2. The germline V gene has CDR1 SGDLS and CDR2 YYNGEE. After removal of 0 bases from V and 5 bases from J, the junction contained 11 bases not matched to a gene. This CDR3 has 17 residues. The CDR3 nucleotides read TGTGCCAGCAGCGTAGGAGATAGCGGGAGGATTGGGAACGAGCAGTACTTC. This translates into CASSVGDSGRIGNEQYF.

CDR3 nucleotides: TGTGCCAGTAGTCCGAGCTGGGAGCACCAAGAGACCCAGTACTTC. It codes for CASSPSWEHQETQYF. The rearrangement joins TRBV19 to TRBJ2-5, with D maybe TRBD2 (5 bases). Germline CDR1 is LNHDA and CDR2 is SQIVND (reference sequence). V was pared by 5 bases and J by 0 bases, with 13 bases between. The CDR3 contains 15 residues.

This sequence joins TRBV6-1 and TRBJ1-1; 11 nucleotides match TRBD1. Germline lookup yields CDR1 MNHNS and CDR2 SASEGT. This CDR3 has 16 residues. After removal of 4 bases from V and 4 bases from J, the junction contained 8 bases not matched to a gene. CDR3 bases: TGTGCCAGCAGTGCGAGTCCCGGGACAGGGGGCACTGAAGCTTTCTTT. Its protein is CASSASPGTGGTEAFF.

The rearrangement uses TRBV7-8 and TRBJ1-2; D remains unclear. This CDR3 spans 15 amino acids. V dropped 0 bases and J dropped 8 bases, with 16 bases sitting between them. Germline-derived CDR1 and CDR2 are SGHVS and FQNEAQ. CDR3 amino acids: CASSLALGVLLGYTF. The CDR3 region has the DNA TGTGCCAGCAGCTTAGCCCTCGGGGTCCTTTTGGGCTACACCTTC.

About this clone itself: A read error may produce the germline difference seen at one junction end. The chain links TRBV2 to TRBJ1-2; TRBD1 aligns across 7 bases. This CDR3 has 13 residues. Germline loops: CDR1 SNHLY, CDR2 FYNNEI. CDR3 sequence: CASSAGRGNGYTF. The DNA of the CDR3 is TGTGCCAGTAGTGCAGGCAGGGGGAATGGCTACACCTTC.

This clone is a singleton in its sample. The chain links TRBV19 to TRBJ1-2; a possible D gene is TRBD1 (6 bases). Germline values: CDR1 LNHDA, CDR2 SQIVND (reference sequence). The CDR3 runs to 13 residues. V was cut by 6 bases and J by 8 bases, with 16 bases left in between. The CDR3 DNA reads TGTGCCAGTAGCCCGGGGGCCTTAGGGGGCTACACCTTC. Its protein is CASSPGALGGYTF.

This clone was seen a single time. This rearrangement joins TRBV6-1 to TRBJ2-5; D uncertain. CDR3 length: 14 amino acids. Trimming pared 4 bases from V and 5 bases from J, leaving 14 bases between. In germline, CDR1 is MNHNS, CDR2 SASEGT. The CDR3 DNA follows: TGTGCCAGCAGTGCACTACTACTCCGGGAGACCCAGTACTTC. Its translation is CASSALLLRETQYF.

This clone was recorded once. The chain couples TRBV13 to TRBJ2-4; perhaps TRBD2 as D (6 bases). Germline CDR1 reads PRHDT; CDR2 reads FYEKMQ (reference sequence). This CDR3 is 12 amino acids long. Between the trimmed V and J ends, which lost 5 bases and 9 bases, there was a span of 11 bases. The CDR3 DNA is TGTGCCAGCAGCGGAGGGTCTGGCATTCAGTACTTC. Translation: CASSGGSGIQYF. Full variable domain (missing parts from reference TRBV13 and TRBJ2-4): AAGVIQSPRHLIKEKRETATLKCYPIPRHDTVYWYQQGPGQDPQFLISFYEKMQSDKGSIPDRFSAQQFSDYHSELNMSSLELGDSALYFCASSGGSGIQYFGAGTRLSVL.

This chain links TRBV6-1 with TRBJ2-2, with D uncertain. V was shortened by 10 bases and J by 4 bases, with 7 bases between the two germline ends. Germline V gives CDR1 MNHNS, CDR2 SASEGT. The CDR3 contains 11 residues. The CDR3 DNA is TGTGCCACCCAACCCACCGGGGAGCTGTTTTTT. It translates to CATQPTGELFF.

The sample holds one count of this clone. The chain combines TRBV5-1 with TRBJ2-7; D is possibly TRBD1 or TRBD2 (7 bases each). The CDR3 sequence is 15 residues long. Trimming stripped 4 bases from V and 6 bases from J, with 20 bases between. Germline V gives CDR1 SGHRS, CDR2 YFSETQ. This CDR3 is CASSPTLGRGGEQYF. CDR3 bases: TGCGCCAGCAGCCCCACCTTGGGCAGGGGGGGCGAGCAGTACTTC.

This clone showed up just a few times. V gene TRBV2 combines with J gene TRBJ1-2, with 8 positions matching TRBD1. CDR1 and CDR2 from the germline V gene are SNHLY and FYNNEI. J lost 2 bases, V lost 7 bases, and 3 bases had no gene match. The CDR3 has 13 residues. The CDR3 nucleotides are TGTGCCAGCATTAGGACAGGGAACTATGGCTACACCTTC. This sequence encodes CASIRTGNYGYTF.

The chain joins TRBV2 to TRBJ2-7; possibly TRBD1 or TRBD2 for D (7 bases each). The V gene lost 6 bases and the J gene lost 6 bases, with 15 bases spanning the gap. From germline, CDR1 is SNHLY and CDR2 FYNNEI. CDR3 size: 13 residues. The CDR3 region is CASSQGGGTEQYF. In nucleotides, the CDR3 is TGTGCCAGCAGCCAGGGGGGGGGTACCGAGCAGTACTTC.

The chain has TRBV5-1 and TRBJ1-2; D unresolved. With 0 bases removed from V and 8 bases from J, the gap between germline ends came to 8 bases. Germline lookup yields CDR1 SGHRS and CDR2 YFSETQ. The CDR3 consists of 12 residues. CDR3 sequence (DNA): TGCGCCAGCAGCTTGGACAGCTGGGGCTACACCTTC. Translation: CASSLDSWGYTF.

V and J are TRBV29-1 and TRBJ2-5; D is unresolved. Deletions cut 0 bases from V and 2 bases from J, with 7 bases between. Germline V gene data show CDR1 as SQVTM and CDR2 as ANQGSEA. The CDR3 extends over 13 amino acids. The CDR3, as DNA: TGCAGCGTTGAAGACGATATACAAGAGACCCAGTACTTC. Its translation is CSVEDDIQETQYF.

The chain recombines TRBV10-3 with TRBJ1-5; D possibly corresponds to TRBD1 (6 bases). The V and J ends lost 6 bases and 5 bases respectively, with 11 bases between them. The CDR3 sequence is 13 residues long. Germline assignment: CDR1 ENHRY and CDR2 SYGVKD. CDR3 loop: CAIRGGADQPQHF. CDR3 sequence (DNA): TGTGCCATCAGGGGGGGGGCCGATCAGCCCCAGCATTTT.

In this sample, this clone turned up once. The J gene is TRBJ1-2, the V gene TRBV9; TRBD1 agrees at 10 bases. V lost 3 bases, J lost 6 bases, and 8 bases stayed unmatched. Germline CDR1 is SGDLS and CDR2 is YYNGEE. This CDR3 region has 15 residues. This CDR3 reads CASSAGTGVFHGYTF. For the CDR3, the DNA is TGTGCCAGCAGCGCCGGGACAGGGGTTTTCCATGGCTACACCTTC. The variable domain in full, with the rest retrieved from reference TRBV9 and TRBJ1-2, is DSGVTQTPKHLITATGQRVTLRCSPRSGDLSVYWYQQSLDQGLQFLIQYYNGEERAKGNILERFSAQQFPDLHSELNLSSLELGDSALYFCASSAGTGVFHGYTFGSGTRLTVV.

The chain employs TRBV5-1 and TRBJ2-1, with 15 positions matching TRBD2. V lost 4 bases, J lost 8 bases, and 7 bases stayed unmatched. In germline, CDR1 is SGHRS, CDR2 YFSETQ. This CDR3 has 16 residues. The CDR3 is CASSPGLAGGRDEQFF. The DNA for the CDR3 is TGCGCCAGCAGCCCGGGACTAGCGGGGGGACGGGATGAGCAGTTCTTC.

The chain has TRBV27 and TRBJ2-7; 9 bases align to TRBD2. V lost 2 bases to trimming and J lost 2 bases; unmatched junction nucleotides: 1. The length of the CDR3 is 14 residues. Germline CDR1 MNHEY, CDR2 SMNVEV (reference sequence). CDR3 protein: CASSLAGGTYEQYF. CDR3 in DNA: TGTGCCAGCAGTTTAGCGGGGGGGACCTACGAGCAGTACTTC.

J is TRBJ2-2 and V is TRBV30; D tentatively reads TRBD1 or TRBD2 (5 bases each). This CDR3 comprises 12 residues. Trimming took off 2 bases at V and 7 bases at J, with 8 bases between the two ends. Germline CDR1 GTSNPN, CDR2 SVGIG (reference sequence). DNA for the CDR3: TGTGCCTGGAGTACGGGACGCGGGGAGCTGTTTTTT. Protein sequence: CAWSTGRGELFF.

The chain recombines TRBV5-6 with TRBJ1-2; no clear D. The germline V gene encodes CDR1 SGHDT and CDR2 YYEEEE. The CDR3 spans 13 residues. Trimming took off 4 bases at V and 1 base at J, with 8 bases between the two ends. DNA for the CDR3: TGTGCCAGCAGCCCGGGATTTAACTATGGCTACACCTTC. Its translation is CASSPGFNYGYTF.

Concerning this clone: The identical CDR3 is also encoded by other nucleotide sequences in the sample. V gene TRBV20-1 combines with J gene TRBJ1-2; D gene uncertain. CDR1 and CDR2 from the germline V gene are DFQATT and SNEGSKA (reference sequence). V lost 6 bases and J lost 6, with 11 bases in between. There are 11 residues in the CDR3. CDR3 protein: CSAPRADGYTF. CDR3 sequence (DNA): TGCAGTGCCCCTCGGGCGGATGGCTACACCTTC.

V and J are TRBV19 and TRBJ1-2; 11 bases agree with TRBD1. Germline V gives CDR1 LNHDA, CDR2 SQIVND (reference sequence). This CDR3 spans 16 amino acids. J gave up 2 bases and V 5 bases, and 7 bases lay outside the gene matches. The CDR3 DNA reads as TGTGCCAGTAGTGCCAACCGGGACAGGGGGAACTATGGCTACACCTTC. It specifies CASSANRDRGNYGYTF.

This clone was seen a single time. V is TRBV6-6 and J is TRBJ1-1; 8 bases agree with TRBD1. This CDR3 has 14 amino acids. J gave up 6 bases and V 6 bases, and 9 bases lay outside the gene matches. Germline V gene data show CDR1 as MNHNY and CDR2 as SVGAGI (reference sequence). CDR3 nucleotide sequence: TGTGCCAGCAGACCGATCGGACAGGGACCTGAAGCTTTCTTT. It specifies CASRPIGQGPEAFF.

V usage is TRBV30 and J usage is TRBJ2-7, with D possibly matching TRBD1 (6 bases). Trimming shortened V by 5 bases and J by 6 bases, and 23 bases separated the two germline ends. The germline V gene has CDR1 GTSNPN and CDR2 SVGIG (reference sequence). The length of the CDR3 is 15 residues. The CDR3 DNA sequence: TGTGCCTGGGATCAACAGGGTATGGCAACCTCCGAGCAGTACTTC. Its protein is CAWDQQGMATSEQYF.